Below are 8 T cell receptor beta chains sequenced from a single sample in a study of PD-1 blockade in classical Hodgkin lymphoma. The assay was immunoSEQ multiplex PCR, and TCRdb's table has in-frame clones only and misses some. In the table there are 100,000 to 120,000 clones, 80% to 90% of which are singletons. There was relapse after autologous stem cell transplantation in every patient, and there was variation in brentuximab vedotin exposure. Sequences were derived from peripheral blood mononuclear cells (PBMCs), sampled before the second cycle of nivolumab. The receptor source for this set is a human donor with classical Hodgkin lymphoma.

The chain recombines TRBV27 with TRBJ2-3; 14 bases fit TRBD2. Trimming at V came to 2 bases and at J to 4 bases, leaving 5 bases not matched to a gene. The CDR3 has 17 residues. Germline V gene data show CDR1 as MNHEY and CDR2 as SMNVEV (reference sequence). The CDR3 protein is CASSLGTSGSKADTQYF. The CDR3 DNA reads as TGTGCCAGCAGTTTAGGGACTAGCGGGAGCAAGGCAGATACGCAGTATTTT.

The chain has TRBV27 and TRBJ2-7; D remains unclear. This CDR3 is built from 15 residues. The germline V gene has CDR1 MNHEY and CDR2 SMNVEV (reference sequence). Trimming shortened V by 3 bases and J by 4 bases, and 16 bases separated the two germline ends. The CDR3 sequence: CASSFQTPTVYEQYF. The CDR3 coding sequence is TGTGCCAGCAGTTTTCAGACACCAACGGTGTACGAGCAGTACTTC.

The chain links TRBV28 to TRBJ1-2, with TRBD1 matching 12 bases. J was trimmed by 0 bases and V by 3 bases; bases with no gene match: 17. CDR3 size: 21 residues. Germline-derived CDR1 and CDR2 are MDHEN and SYDVKM. The CDR3 nucleotides read TGTGCCAGCAGTTTCGCCCCTCCCGTTGGGACAGGGGGCGACCCTAACTATGGCTACACCTTC. This encodes CASSFAPPVGTGGDPNYGYTF.

This clone was picked up one time. The chain combines TRBV6-5 with TRBJ2-7; 8 bases match TRBD1. From germline, CDR1 is MNHEY and CDR2 SVGAGI. Trimming at V came to 6 bases and at J to 2 bases, leaving 9 bases not matched to a gene. The CDR3 contains 15 residues. The CDR3 protein is CASSLTGTGTYEQYF. Written as DNA, the CDR3 is TGTGCCAGCAGCTTAACCGGGACAGGCACCTACGAGCAGTACTTC.

The CDR3 region is CASSLLASGNTDTQYF. The CDR3 region has the DNA TGTGCCAGCAGTTTATTGGCTAGCGGGAACACAGATACGCAGTATTTT. V and J are TRBV27 and TRBJ2-3, with TRBD2 identical over 9 bases. The CDR3 has 16 residues. V shed 1 base and J 2 bases; nucleotides not matched to a gene: 4. Germline V gene data show CDR1 as MNHEY and CDR2 as SMNVEV (reference sequence).

This rearrangement joins TRBV4-1 to TRBJ1-4; TRBD1 agrees at 8 bases. CDR1 MGHRA and CDR2 YSYEKL come from the germline V gene. This CDR3 contains 16 residues. Unmatched junction bases numbered 1, after V lost 0 bases and J lost 1 base. CDR3 DNA sequence: TGCGCCAGCAGCCAAGACAGGGGGCAAACTAATGAAAAACTGTTTTTT. Protein product: CASSQDRGQTNEKLFF.

The chain couples TRBV4-1 to TRBJ1-4; D is ambiguous. V was clipped by 1 base and J by 4 bases, with 13 bases between them. The CDR3 has 16 residues. Per the germline V gene, CDR1 is MGHRA and CDR2 is YSYEKL. CDR3 protein: CASSQGSFGSNEKLFF. The CDR3 DNA follows: TGCGCCAGCAGCCAAGGGAGCTTCGGGAGTAATGAAAAACTGTTTTTT.

The chain combines TRBV5-1 with TRBJ1-1; 8 bases line up with TRBD1. The CDR3 is 16 amino acids. V was pared by 0 bases and J by 4 bases, with 8 bases of the junction left unmatched. Germline CDR1 is SGHRS and CDR2 is YFSETQ. The CDR3 is CASSLALGQGGTEAFF. In nucleotides, the CDR3 is TGCGCCAGCAGCTTGGCATTAGGACAGGGAGGCACTGAAGCTTTCTTT.